The TCR beta chain described here comes from a study of human T cells and chemical hapten exposure. Study as a whole: DPC at 2% was the sensitizing agent, placed on around 2 cm by around 2 cm of upper inner arm skin.

Turning to this clonotype: What it binds is not known.

Original handling: The median was about 96,000 TCRs per sample, ranging roughly 23,224 to 690,600. MiXCR was run by TCRdb on the RACE reads, yielding one entry per CDR3 protein. Clone size and V and J calls follow TCRdb, not the original study. The data hold 95,000 to 150,000 distinct CDR3 sequences, with roughly 13% observed a single time. The CDR3 has 16 residues. V shed 0 bases and J shed 0 bases, with 6 bases lying between them. The germline V gene has CDR1 LGHNA and CDR2 YSLEER. Time point indicated: patch test 1, 2 weeks after DPC sensitization. As for treatment: therapeutic diphenylcyclopropenone sensitization with weekly scalp DPC. Study conclusions and caveats: Positively correlated with patch test score were the counts of PT1 expanded TCRs.

The genes are TRBV4-3 and TRBJ1-6; the D is unclear. The receptor was isolated from a man aged 18 to 29 with alopecia areata. Some clones in this sample may be carry-over from other donors' samples. The sequences come from whole blood, collected in connection with sensitization to the hapten diphenylcyclopropenone (DPC). CDR3 in amino acids: CASSQDPSSYNSPLHF. The CDR3 nucleotides are TGCGCCAGCAGCCAAGACCCAAGCTCCTATAATTCACCCCTCCACTTT.